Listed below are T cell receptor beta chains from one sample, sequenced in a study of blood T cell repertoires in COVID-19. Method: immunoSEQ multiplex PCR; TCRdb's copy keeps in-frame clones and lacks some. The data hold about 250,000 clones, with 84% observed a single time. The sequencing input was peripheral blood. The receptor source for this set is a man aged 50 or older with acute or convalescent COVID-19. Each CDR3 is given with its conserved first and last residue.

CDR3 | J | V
CASSLEAAGNTEAFF | TRBJ1-1 | TRBV7-6
CASSVGGDTQYF | TRBJ2-3 | TRBV9
CASSQDPSGASYNEQFF | TRBJ2-1 | TRBV4-2
CAWHATNRDLLTDTQYF | TRBJ2-3 | TRBV30
CASSWDRGGYTF | TRBJ1-2 | TRBV5-1
CSVGAFSQETQYF | TRBJ2-5 | TRBV29-1
CASSIGGTDTQYF | TRBJ2-3 | TRBV19
CASSLGQHYEQYF | TRBJ2-7 | TRBV7-8
CASSLEGTGAYEQYF | TRBJ2-7 | TRBV7-8
CASSPGTGYNEQFF | TRBJ2-1 | TRBV5-4
CASSEDRGPPYEQYF | TRBJ2-7 | TRBV6-1
CASSTWRQGSGNTIYF | TRBJ1-3 | TRBV27
CSVRGIGGYTF | TRBJ1-2 | TRBV29-1
CASSFTGTGDGYTF | TRBJ1-2 | TRBV6-5
CASSSRTGNSEAFF | TRBJ1-1 | TRBV6-5
CASSLAGVGGNTIYF | TRBJ1-3 | TRBV5-1
CASSTDRAATVGNTIYF | TRBJ1-3 | TRBV5-1
CASSSGLKNTGELFF | TRBJ2-2 | TRBV5-1
CASSFGGTGGYNEQFF | TRBJ2-1 | TRBV28
CASSRTISDYEQYF | TRBJ2-7 | TRBV9
CASSSLAGGMTNEQFF | TRBJ2-1 | TRBV7-3
CASSPGGSPDTQYF | TRBJ2-3 | TRBV5-1
CASRLRLSGPRGGIAGNNSPLHF | TRBJ1-6 | TRBV12-2
CASNRGATNEKLFF | TRBJ1-4 | TRBV9
CATMTDTQYF | TRBJ2-3 | TRBV28
CASSPDNGGYTF | TRBJ1-2 | TRBV5-8
CASSNTGITEAFF | TRBJ1-1 | TRBV19
CASSPGQYLYEQYF | TRBJ2-7 | TRBV19
CASSQDHSGYEQYF | TRBJ2-7 | TRBV4-1
CASSAHGQGDTDTQYF | TRBJ2-3 | TRBV9
CASRTRGGGTGELFF | TRBJ2-2 | TRBV27
CASTWGQGGDQPQHF | TRBJ1-5 | TRBV7-2
CASTQWGGVSYGYTF | TRBJ1-2 | TRBV5-5
CASSIGGAAGEGNIQYF | TRBJ2-4 | TRBV19
CASSQPSGSRNEQYF | TRBJ2-7 | TRBV6-5
CASRGQGGNYGYTF | TRBJ1-2 | TRBV6-5
CASSENGTGPFGELFF | TRBJ2-2 | TRBV21-1
CASTIPGGDNTEAFF | TRBJ1-1 | TRBV6-5
CASSLGEAETQYF | TRBJ2-5 | TRBV11-3
CASSEASQPSGSFYEQYF | TRBJ2-7 | TRBV2